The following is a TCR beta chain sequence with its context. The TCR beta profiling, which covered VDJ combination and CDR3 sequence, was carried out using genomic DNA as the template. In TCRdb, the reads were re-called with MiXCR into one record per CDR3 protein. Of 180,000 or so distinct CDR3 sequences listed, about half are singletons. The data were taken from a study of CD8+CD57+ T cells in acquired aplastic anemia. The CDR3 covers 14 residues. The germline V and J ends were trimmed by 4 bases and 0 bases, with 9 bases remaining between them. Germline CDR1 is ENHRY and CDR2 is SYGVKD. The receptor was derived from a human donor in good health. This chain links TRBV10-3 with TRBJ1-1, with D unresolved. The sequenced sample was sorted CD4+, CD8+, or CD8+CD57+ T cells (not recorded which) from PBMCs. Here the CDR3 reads CAISVGILNTEAFF. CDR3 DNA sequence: TGTGCCATCAGTGTCGGCATACTGAACACTGAAGCTTTCTTT.